The rows below give T cell receptor beta chains drawn from one sample of a study of blood T cell repertoires in COVID-19. Profiling relied on immunoSEQ multiplex PCR, and the TCRdb table lists in-frame clones only, not all of them. The sample lists about 91,000 clones, approximately 80% occurring once. The sequenced material came from peripheral blood. The origin of the receptors is a woman of 80 years or more with acute or convalescent COVID-19. Both conserved end residues are part of each CDR3. Each record gives: V gene, D gene, clone size, J gene, CDR3 protein, CDR3 DNA. D genes are given only for firm matches. Size is omitted from some rows. Given values are once, few, many or a class for expanded clones.

TRBV10-3	TRBD1	.	TRBJ2-5	CAISESVVTGGDQETQYF	TGTGCCATCAGTGAGTCGGTCGTTACAGGGGGCGACCAAGAGACCCAGTACTTC
TRBV9	.	.	TRBJ1-6	CASSVGGESSPLHF	TGTGCCAGCAGCGTAGGGGGCGAAAGTTCACCCCTCCACTTT
TRBV6-1	TRBD1	.	TRBJ1-2	CASSEAGDRGDGYTF	TGTGCCAGCAGTGAAGCAGGGGACAGGGGTGATGGCTACACCTTC
TRBV30	.	few	TRBJ1-5	CAWSVASEDQPQHF	TGTGCCTGGAGTGTAGCCTCAGAGGATCAGCCCCAGCATTTT
TRBV5-1	.	.	TRBJ1-6	CASSLGQQSYNSPLHF	TGCGCCAGCAGCTTGGGACAGCAATCCTATAATTCACCCCTCCACTTT
TRBV27	.	.	TRBJ1-2	CASRTTGTPYGYTF	TGTGCCAGCAGGACAACAGGGACCCCCTATGGCTACACCTTC
TRBV5-4	.	.	TRBJ2-2	CASSFRGSDTGELFF	TGTGCCAGCAGCTTCAGGGGTTCGGACACCGGGGAGCTGTTTTTT
TRBV5-1	TRBD1	.	TRBJ2-1	CASSLTGADYNEQFF	TGCGCCAGCAGCTTAACAGGGGCGGACTACAATGAGCAGTTCTTC
TRBV9	TRBD2	.	TRBJ2-3	CASSVDLTGTNRGDTQYF	TGTGCCAGCAGCGTAGATCTGACCGGGACTAATAGGGGAGATACGCAGTATTTT
TRBV29-1	.	.	TRBJ1-2	CSVETGDYGYTF	TGCAGCGTTGAAACGGGGGACTATGGCTACACCTTC
TRBV5-8	TRBD2	.	TRBJ2-2	CASSAGLAGGYGELFF	TGTGCCAGCAGCGCTGGACTAGCGGGAGGGTACGGGGAGCTGTTTTTT
TRBV7-2	.	.	TRBJ1-1	CASSLSFAGLGAEAFF	TGTGCCAGCAGCTTAAGTTTCGCGGGGTTGGGTGCTGAAGCTTTCTTT
TRBV6-1	TRBD1	.	TRBJ2-3	CASSEAGTGTDTQYF	TGTGCCAGCAGTGAAGCCGGGACAGGCACAGATACGCAGTATTTT
TRBV4-2	TRBD2	.	TRBJ2-7	CASSQDLLAGPYEQYF	TGTGCCAGCAGCCAAGATCTGCTAGCGGGGCCCTACGAGCAGTACTTC
TRBV7-2	TRBD2	.	TRBJ2-2	CASSPLLAASTGELFF	TGTGCCAGCAGCCCATTACTAGCGGCTTCCACCGGGGAGCTGTTTTTT
TRBV10-2	.	.	TRBJ2-3	CASSDRPDSTDTQYF	TGCGCCAGCAGTGATAGGCCTGACAGTACAGATACGCAGTATTTT
TRBV6-5	TRBD1	.	TRBJ1-1	CASRPQGAVNTEAFF	TGTGCCAGCAGGCCTCAGGGGGCGGTAAACACTGAAGCTTTCTTT
TRBV4-1	TRBD2	few	TRBJ2-1	CASSTQTSGGASYNEQFF	TGCGCCAGCAGCACCCAGACTAGCGGGGGGGCCTCCTACAATGAGCAGTTCTTC
TRBV7-2	.	.	TRBJ2-4	CASSFEGSVDIQYF	TGTGCCAGCAGCTTCGAGGGATCGGTTGACATTCAGTACTTC